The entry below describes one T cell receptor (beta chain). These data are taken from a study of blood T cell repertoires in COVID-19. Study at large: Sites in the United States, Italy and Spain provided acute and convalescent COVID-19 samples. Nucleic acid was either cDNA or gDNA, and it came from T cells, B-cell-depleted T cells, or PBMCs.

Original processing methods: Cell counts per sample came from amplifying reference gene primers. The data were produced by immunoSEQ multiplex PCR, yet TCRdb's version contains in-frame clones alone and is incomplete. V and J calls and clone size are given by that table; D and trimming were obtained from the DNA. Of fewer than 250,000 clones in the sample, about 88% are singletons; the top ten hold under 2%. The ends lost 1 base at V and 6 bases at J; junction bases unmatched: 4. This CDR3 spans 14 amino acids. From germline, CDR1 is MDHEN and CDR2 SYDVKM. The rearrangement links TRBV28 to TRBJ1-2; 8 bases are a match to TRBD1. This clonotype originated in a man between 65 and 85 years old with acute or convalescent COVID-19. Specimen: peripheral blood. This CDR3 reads CASSLFQGADGYTF. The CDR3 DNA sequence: TGTGCCAGCAGTTTATTTCAGGGGGCCGATGGCTACACCTTC.